This TCR beta chain was obtained from a study of T-cell memory formation after mild COVID-19. Whole-study context: For the most part, TCR clusters were specific to one donor. Study findings and constraints: Pre-infection memory showed some responding clones, and this suggested that cross-reactive memory joined. Clones contracting day 15 to 85 were balanced CD4/CD8; later expanders leaned CD4+.

V was shortened by 4 bases and J by 3 bases, with 7 bases between the two germline ends. Germline assignment: CDR1 SGHRS and CDR2 YFSETQ. This CDR3 contains 12 residues. From 5'RACE with constant-segment primers came TCR alpha and TCR beta cDNA libraries that carried sample barcodes and UMIs. TCRdb reprocessed the 5' RACE reads via MiXCR and lists one record per CDR3 protein. The sample contains 350,000 to 400,000 distinct CDR3 sequences, approximately 15% of which appear only once. This clonotype was counted many times. No antigen is known for it. The chain uses TRBV5-1 and TRBJ1-1; D not resolved. The sequenced material came from PBMCs or a T cell subset sorted from them (not recorded which). The sequence was obtained from a man younger than 35 who had mild COVID-19 (a few samples of this study predate the infection). Cell type and time point are not known. Here the CDR3 reads CASSPGYTEAFF. The CDR3 bases are TGCGCCAGCAGCCCGGGGTACACTGAAGCTTTCTTT. The variable domain in full, with the rest retrieved from reference TRBV5-1 and TRBJ1-1, is KAGVTQTPRYLIKTRGQQVTLSCSPISGHRSVSWYQQTPGQGLQFLFEYFSETQRNKGNFPGRFSGRQFSNSRSEMNVSTLELGDSALYLCASSPGYTEAFFGQGTRLTVV.